This entry is about one T cell receptor (beta chain). The antigen this receptor binds is unknown. No qualities accompany the bases; no much larger clone lies one base away. These data come from a study of blood T cell repertoires in COVID-19 (TCRdb year 2020). Regarding the study in general: The collaborator samples originated in the United States, Italy and Spain and spanned the acute and convalescent phases of COVID-19. The repertoires were released in a freely available public database meant as a resource for research on the immune response to SARS-CoV-2. Where available, HLA class I and class II types were obtained from metadata supplied by the sample provider rather than from assay-based typing. The dataset comprised deeply sampled blood TCRbeta repertoires from subjects exposed to, actively infected with, or recovered from COVID-19. The sample metadata nearly always contained a de-identified subject ID, COVID-19 status, age in years and sex. The material from the prospective study consisted of cDNA or gDNA derived from T cells, B-cell-depleted T cells, or PBMCs. The samples were drawn from two sources: the first 160 participants of the ongoing ImmuneRACE study, and fewer than 1,500 subjects contributed by 6 global collaborators. Results and caveats for the whole study, not just this receptor: The amount of clinical and demographic metadata varied by source and participant and was provided uncurated.

Trimming takes 8 bases from V and 0 bases from J, and the germline ends sit 15 bases apart. CDR1 and CDR2, per the germline V gene, are SGHRS and YFSETQ. Taken from cysteine to phenylalanine, the CDR3 has 15 residues. Kept here is only the CDR3 DNA, which spans 45 bases and is read in frame from base 1. In the prospective study, participants were about 18 to 100 years old, resided in about two dozen geographic areas of the United States, and were enrolled through a virtual design. In the prospective study, cohorts were assigned on the basis of participant-reported clinical history obtained from a screening survey and a study questionnaire. In the prospective study, mobile phlebotomists collected whole blood, serum and a nasopharyngeal or oropharyngeal swab from each participant. Participants in the prospective study had the option to provide additional blood draws and questionnaires over a roughly two-month period. Before DNA extraction, prospective study blood samples were shipped either frozen or at room temperature.

TCRbeta CDR3 regions were amplified from genomic DNA using the immunoSEQ Assay, a bias-controlled multiplex PCR. The original methods were these. The number of nucleated cells in each sample was estimated by amplification of reference gene primers within the assay. To quantify the absolute abundance of each unique TCRbeta CDR3 rearrangement, sequence reads were collapsed and filtered. For each sample, productive Simpson clonality was calculated by taking the square root of Simpson's diversity index across productive rearrangements. TCRdb mirrors the immuneACCESS table, restricted to in-frame sequences. Some clones are absent from its copies; in checked studies, under half trace to an unresolved V gene, and the reason for the others is unknown. The DNA gave D and trimming, while V, J and clone size come from that table. Within this sample are about 400,000 clones, with around 90% of them counted one time only. Around 2% of the sample lies in the top ten.

The rearrangement combines TRBV5-1 with TRBJ1-5; TRBD1 is perhaps the D gene, given 5 matching bases. This TCR was recovered from a woman aged 40 to 50 with acute COVID-19. Material for sequencing was PBMCs or T cells enriched from blood (not recorded which). The nucleotide sequence is TGCGCCAGTCGAGCGGAGGGGAATAGCAATCAGCCCCAGCATTTT. The resulting protein is CASRAEGNSNQPQHF.